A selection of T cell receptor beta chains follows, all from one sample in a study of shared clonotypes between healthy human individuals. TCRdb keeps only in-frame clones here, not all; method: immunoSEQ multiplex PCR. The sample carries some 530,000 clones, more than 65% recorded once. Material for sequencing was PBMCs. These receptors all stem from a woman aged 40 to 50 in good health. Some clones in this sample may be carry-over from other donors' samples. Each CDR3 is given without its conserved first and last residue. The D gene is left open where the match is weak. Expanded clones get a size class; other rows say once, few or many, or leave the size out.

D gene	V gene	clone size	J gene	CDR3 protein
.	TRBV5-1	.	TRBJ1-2	ASSGNSGYGYT
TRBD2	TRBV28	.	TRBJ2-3	ASSSTSGISDTQY
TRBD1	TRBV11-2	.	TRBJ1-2	ASSALQQGGNGYT
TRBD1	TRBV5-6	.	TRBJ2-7	ASNLPDRLYEQY
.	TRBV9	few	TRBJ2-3	ASSVGAGPTDTQY
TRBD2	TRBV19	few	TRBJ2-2	ASSTGTSGSSGTGELF
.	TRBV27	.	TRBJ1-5	ASSDRMSNQPQH
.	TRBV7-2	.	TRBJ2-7	ASSFLARASYEQY
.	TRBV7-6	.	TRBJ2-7	ASSPAGSYEQY
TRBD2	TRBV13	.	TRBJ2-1	ASSKGLAGAVEQF
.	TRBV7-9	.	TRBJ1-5	ATGTGNQPQH
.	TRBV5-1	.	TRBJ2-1	ASSLGPGGTYNEQF
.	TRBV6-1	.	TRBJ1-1	ASSNILTVNTEAF
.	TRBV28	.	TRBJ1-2	ASSFWGGPGYT
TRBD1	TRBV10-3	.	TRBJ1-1	AISDWGQRNTEAF
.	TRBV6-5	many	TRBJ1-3	ASRTDSLGNTIY
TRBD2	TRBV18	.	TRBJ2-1	ASSRATSGSWSGEQF
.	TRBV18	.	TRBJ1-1	ASSDSLPTEAF
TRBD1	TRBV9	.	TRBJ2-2	ASSVVTGGTGELF
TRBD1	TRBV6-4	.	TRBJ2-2	ASSRTGGHYTGELF
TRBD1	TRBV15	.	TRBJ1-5	ATSRTTGGNQPQH
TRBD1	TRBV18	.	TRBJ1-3	ASSQQGTGNSSGNTIY
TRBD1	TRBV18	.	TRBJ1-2	ASSPTGTADYGYT
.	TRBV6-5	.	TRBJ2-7	ASSSQGLAYEQY
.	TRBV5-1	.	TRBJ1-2	ASSLGGGAYNYGYT
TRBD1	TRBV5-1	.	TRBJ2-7	ASSLNGQAYEQY
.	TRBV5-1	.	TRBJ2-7	ASSPEGYEQY
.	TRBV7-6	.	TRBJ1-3	ASSLRRRATGNTIY
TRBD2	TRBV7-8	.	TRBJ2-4	ASSLSPQPAGGPSNIQY
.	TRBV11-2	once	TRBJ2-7	ASSFGASGEQY
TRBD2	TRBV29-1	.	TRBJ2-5	SVSPSSGGPGETQY
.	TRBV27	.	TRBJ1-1	ASSPLVHNTEAF
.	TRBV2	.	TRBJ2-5	ASSGQETQY
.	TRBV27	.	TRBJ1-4	ASSAIGDTTNEKLF
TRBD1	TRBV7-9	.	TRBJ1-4	ASSPPRTGRDANEKLF
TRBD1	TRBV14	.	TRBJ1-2	ASSRQGAGGYT
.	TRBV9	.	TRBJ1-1	ASSPTTKTEAF
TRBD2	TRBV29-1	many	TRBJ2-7	SVGVAGGVYEQY
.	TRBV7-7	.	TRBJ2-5	ASSLGGQGQETQY
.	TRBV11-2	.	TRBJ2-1	ASSSNSYNEQF
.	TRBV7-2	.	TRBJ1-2	ASSPQGFGYGYT